These T cell receptor beta chains were read from a single sample in a study of blood T cells in healthy people across ages. Via MiXCR, TCRdb re-called the 5' RACE reads, giving one row per CDR3 protein. The top ten clones hold approximately 2.1% of a sample with 2 million or so distinct CDR3 sequences, around 48% of them seen once. The sequencing sample was made of blood. The receptors here all came from a woman aged 40 to 50 in good health. Each CDR3 is given with its conserved first and last residue. D genes are given only for firm matches. Clone size is stated in some rows and not others, as once, few, many or a class when expanded.

v_gene	d_gene	j_gene	abundance	CDR3aa	CDR3nt
TRBV5-1	.	TRBJ2-7	.	CASSLAPGLNEQYF	TGCGCCAGCAGCTTGGCCCCAGGGCTAAACGAGCAGTACTTC
TRBV2	.	TRBJ2-5	.	CASKEVETQYF	TGTGCCAGCAAGGAAGTAGAGACCCAGTACTTC
TRBV29-1	.	TRBJ1-4	.	CSAGAGSTNEKLFF	TGCAGCGCCGGTGCAGGGTCAACTAATGAAAAACTGTTTTTT
TRBV20-1	TRBD1	TRBJ1-2	.	CSAAGQGSLGYTF	TGCAGTGCTGCCGGACAGGGATCGTTGGGCTACACCTTC
TRBV29-1	.	TRBJ1-4	.	CSVVSNASQKLFF	TGCAGCGTTGTCTCTAATGCTAGCCAGAAACTGTTTTTT
TRBV6-2/TRBV6-3	.	TRBJ1-5	.	CASTSQGRGNQPQHF	TGTGCCAGCACCTCACAGGGACGAGGCAATCAGCCCCAGCATTTT
TRBV13	.	TRBJ1-4	few	CASSLERGELREKLFF	TGTGCCAGCAGCTTAGAGAGAGGGGAACTAAGAGAAAAACTGTTTTTT
TRBV4-2	.	TRBJ2-1	.	CASSQEAQGWYNEQFF	TGTGCCAGCAGCCAAGAGGCGCAGGGATGGTACAATGAGCAGTTCTTC
TRBV5-1	.	TRBJ1-1	.	CASKRPSGMGEQAFF	TGCGCCAGCAAGCGCCCCTCCGGAATGGGGGAGCAAGCTTTCTTT
TRBV27	.	TRBJ1-3	.	CASSLTGSGNTIYF	TGTGCCAGCAGTTTGACAGGCTCTGGAAACACCATATATTTT
TRBV18	.	TRBJ2-1	.	CASSPPSSDEQFF	TGTGCCAGCTCACCACCCTCCTCTGATGAGCAGTTCTTC
TRBV20-1	.	TRBJ1-2	.	CSAPRTNYGYTF	TGCAGTGCACCCAGAACTAACTATGGCTACACCTTC
TRBV2	.	TRBJ2-7	few	CASSEAPGRVYEQYF	TGTGCCAGCAGTGAAGCGCCAGGGAGAGTTTACGAGCAGTACTTC
TRBV5-6	.	TRBJ2-3	.	CASSVPQGSTDTQYF	TGTGCCAGCAGCGTCCCCCAGGGGAGCACAGATACGCAGTATTTT
TRBV5-1	.	TRBJ2-3	.	CASSPPRREGPWADTQYF	TGCGCCAGCAGCCCCCCCCGTCGCGAGGGGCCGTGGGCAGATACGCAGTATTTT
TRBV20-1	TRBD1	TRBJ2-7	.	CSARDGTATYNEQYF	TGCAGTGCTAGAGATGGGACAGCTACCTACAATGAGCAGTACTTC
TRBV5-5	TRBD1	TRBJ1-6	.	CASSPPGTGYSPLHF	TGTGCCAGCAGCCCCCCCGGGACAGGGTATTCACCCCTCCACTTT
TRBV7-2	TRBD2	TRBJ2-1	many	CASSLDAGGPGEQFF	TGTGCCAGCAGCTTAGATGCGGGGGGGCCAGGTGAGCAGTTCTTC
TRBV6-5	TRBD2	TRBJ2-5	.	CASSYSRGGPRDEQYF	TGTGCCAGCAGTTACTCGCGGGGGGGCCCTCGCGATGAGCAGTACTTC
TRBV7-6	TRBD1	TRBJ2-7	.	CASSAGRDRVSHEQYF	TGTGCCAGCAGCGCCGGACGGGACAGGGTGAGCCACGAGCAGTACTTC
TRBV7-2	TRBD2	TRBJ2-5	.	CASRTSGGAVGETQYF	TGTGCCAGCAGGACTAGCGGGGGGGCGGTGGGAGAGACCCAGTACTTC
TRBV6-1	.	TRBJ1-5	.	CASSPEYHQPQHF	TGTGCCAGCAGTCCAGAATATCATCAGCCCCAGCATTTT
TRBV20-1	.	TRBJ2-1	.	CSGGRGGSYNEQFF	TGCAGTGGAGGGAGGGGGGGCTCCTACAATGAGCAGTTCTTC
TRBV20-1	.	TRBJ1-2	.	CSARVQSGRDYGYTF	TGCAGTGCTAGAGTACAGTCCGGACGAGACTATGGCTACACCTTC
TRBV14	.	TRBJ2-1	few	CASSQWGTENEQFF	TGTGCCAGCAGCCAATGGGGGACGGAGAATGAGCAGTTCTTC
TRBV10-3	TRBD1	TRBJ1-2	few	CAISEQGSRYGYTF	TGTGCCATCAGTGAACAGGGGAGCCGCTATGGCTACACCTTC
TRBV7-2	TRBD1	TRBJ2-5	few	CASSFDRGLSETQYF	TGTGCCAGCAGCTTTGACAGGGGGCTTAGTGAGACCCAGTACTTC
TRBV6-2/TRBV6-3	.	TRBJ2-7	few	CASSYEPDSYEQYF	TGTGCCAGCAGTTACGAACCCGACTCCTACGAGCAGTACTTC
TRBV20-1	TRBD1	TRBJ2-7	.	CSARGTVQISSYEQYF	TGCAGTGCTAGGGGGACAGTACAAATAAGCTCCTACGAGCAGTACTTC
TRBV7-2	TRBD1	TRBJ1-4	once	CASSLGQGVTNEELFF	TGTGCCAGCAGCTTGGGACAGGGGGTAACTAATGAAGAACTGTTTTTT
TRBV2	.	TRBJ2-5	few	CASIQEGGETQYF	TGTGCCAGCATACAGGAGGGAGGAGAGACCCAGTACTTC
TRBV5-6	TRBD1	TRBJ1-6	.	CASSADRGSDSPLHF	TGTGCCAGCAGCGCTGACAGGGGAAGTGATTCACCCCTCCACTTT
TRBV27	TRBD1	TRBJ1-6	few	CASSLRPGQGGSPLHF	TGTGCCAGCAGTTTACGACCGGGACAGGGAGGCTCACCCCTCCACTTT
TRBV3-1	.	TRBJ2-5	.	CASSQTRAGPQETQYF	TGTGCCAGCAGCCAGACGAGGGCAGGACCCCAAGAGACCCAGTACTTC
TRBV28	.	TRBJ1-1	once	CASSLLPSFAFF	TGTGCCAGCAGTTTATTGCCATCGTTCGCTTTCTTT
TRBV5-5	.	TRBJ2-1	once	CASSLIWGSSYNEQFF	TGTGCCAGCAGCTTGATTTGGGGATCTTCCTACAATGAGCAGTTCTTC
TRBV2	.	TRBJ2-1	few	CASNTWAKGGNEQFF	TGTGCCAGCAATACGTGGGCAAAGGGGGGCAATGAGCAGTTCTTC
TRBV3-1	TRBD2	TRBJ2-5	.	CASSQAQGLVATQYF	TGTGCCAGCAGCCAAGCGCAGGGACTAGTGGCGACCCAGTACTTC
TRBV28	.	TRBJ2-3	.	CASSPTRPGAGTQYF	TGTGCCAGCAGCCCCACTCGACCTGGAGCAGGTACGCAGTATTTT
TRBV20-1	TRBD2	TRBJ2-1	.	CSASGALAGPPSYNEQFF	TGCAGTGCTAGTGGTGCCCTAGCGGGACCCCCCTCCTACAATGAGCAGTTCTTC
TRBV15	.	TRBJ2-1	many	CATSRDRGSYNEQFF	TGTGCCACCAGCAGAGACAGGGGATCCTACAATGAGCAGTTCTTC
TRBV20-1	TRBD2	TRBJ2-5	few	CSARGLAVPETQYF	TGCAGTGCTAGGGGACTAGCGGTTCCAGAGACCCAGTACTTC
TRBV5-1	TRBD1	TRBJ2-6	few	CASSDRVGANVLTF	TGCGCCAGCAGCGACAGGGTTGGGGCCAACGTCCTGACTTTC
TRBV20-1	.	TRBJ2-5	.	CSANKRETQYF	TGCAGTGCTAACAAGAGGGAGACCCAGTACTTC
TRBV19	.	TRBJ2-6	.	CASRTLQGTGANVLTF	TGTGCCAGTCGGACTTTGCAGGGGACCGGGGCCAACGTCCTGACTTTC
TRBV19	.	TRBJ2-1	.	CASSIDVESSYNEQFF	TGTGCCAGTAGTATAGATGTGGAAAGCTCCTACAATGAGCAGTTCTTC
TRBV7-2	.	TRBJ2-7	.	CASSPHHYEQYF	TGTGCCAGCAGCCCGCACCACTACGAGCAGTACTTC
TRBV7-2	.	TRBJ2-1	few	CASSLGTETNEQFF	TGTGCCAGCAGCTTAGGGACGGAGACCAATGAGCAGTTCTTC
TRBV12-5	.	TRBJ2-2	.	CASGLTTPGELFF	TGTGCTAGTGGTTTGACTACGCCCGGGGAGCTGTTTTTT
TRBV6-2/TRBV6-3	.	TRBJ2-1	.	CARGTVQDNEQFF	TGTGCCAGGGGTACCGTACAGGACAATGAGCAGTTCTTC
TRBV12-3/TRBV12-4	.	TRBJ2-7	.	CASGEGTTYEQYF	TGTGCCAGCGGCGAAGGGACAACCTACGAGCAGTACTTC
TRBV2	.	TRBJ2-1	few	CASSERGRVNEQFF	TGTGCCAGCAGTGAACGTGGCAGGGTAAATGAGCAGTTCTTC
TRBV29-1	.	TRBJ2-5	few	CSTRDTGSQETQYF	TGCAGCACCCGGGACACTGGTTCGCAAGAGACCCAGTACTTC
TRBV7-9	.	TRBJ2-1	.	CASSLMRAEEFF	TGTGCCAGCAGCTTAATGAGGGCGGAGGAGTTCTTC
TRBV20-1	TRBD2	TRBJ2-5	few	CSAPLGGGSSETQYF	TGCAGTGCCCCGCTCGGCGGGGGAAGCTCCGAGACCCAGTACTTC
TRBV20-1	TRBD2	TRBJ2-5	.	CSAFDTSGDAVTQYF	TGCAGTGCTTTCGATACTAGCGGGGACGCAGTGACCCAGTACTTC